The 12 T cell receptor beta chains presented below share a single source sample, sequenced in a study of cytomegalovirus exposure and HLA in healthy donors. Some clones are missing from TCRdb's copy, which holds only in-frame ones; the method was immunoSEQ multiplex PCR. The sample carries some 310,000 clones, nearly 90% recorded once. Sequenced input: PBMCs. The receptors shown here come from a young man in good health and CMV-seronegative.

This clone was observed a few times. This chain joins TRBV6-5 and TRBJ2-7; the D gene is possibly TRBD1 (5 bases). The CDR3 sequence is 13 residues long. Germline values: CDR1 MNHEY, CDR2 SVGAGI. The V end lost 10 bases, the J end lost 0 bases, and 13 bases lay between the germline ends. Here the CDR3 DNA reads TGTGCCACTGGGGCAGAGAACTCCTACGAGCAGTACTTC. Translated: CATGAENSYEQYF.

The chain links TRBV5-1 to TRBJ2-5; TRBD2 matches 15 bases. Germline V lookup: CDR1 SGHRS, CDR2 YFSETQ. The CDR3 sequence is 16 residues long. The V and J ends lost 4 bases and 5 bases, in that order; junction bases with no gene match: 6. The CDR3 DNA sequence: TGCGCCAGCAGCACCGGGACTAGCGGGGGGTTGGAGACCCAGTACTTC. Translated: CASSTGTSGGLETQYF. Together with reference TRBV5-1 and TRBJ2-5, the CDR3 gives the full variable domain: KAGVTQTPRYLIKTRGQQVTLSCSPISGHRSVSWYQQTPGQGLQFLFEYFSETQRNKGNFPGRFSGRQFSNSRSEMNVSTLELGDSALYLCASSTGTSGGLETQYFGPGTRLLVL.

Concerning this clone itself: Distinct nucleotide sequences in the sample also encode this CDR3. This chain links TRBV7-9 with TRBJ1-5; no reliable D call. In germline, CDR1 is SEHNR, CDR2 FQNEAQ (reference sequence). CDR3 length equals 12 residues. The ends were cut back, 8 bases at V and 0 bases at J, with 5 bases in the middle. CDR3 loop: CASSLSNQPQHF. CDR3 DNA sequence: TGTGCCAGCTCCCTTAGCAATCAGCCCCAGCATTTT.

The chain links TRBV19 to TRBJ2-7, with TRBD2 identical over 9 bases. CDR3 length: 15 amino acids. Germline V gene sequence: CDR1 LNHDA, CDR2 SQIVND (reference sequence). Trimming at V came to 7 bases and at J to 4 bases, leaving 11 bases not matched to a gene. The CDR3 spells CASNKASGGIYEQYF. CDR3 sequence (DNA): TGTGCCAGTAACAAGGCGAGCGGGGGGATATACGAGCAGTACTTC.

This chain connects TRBV11-2 to TRBJ2-5, with a weak D call TRBD2 (6 bases). The CDR3 contains 18 residues. Germline CDR1 SGHAT, CDR2 FQNNGV. The germline V and J ends were trimmed by 2 bases and 2 bases, with 21 bases remaining between them. This CDR3 is CASSLRLSGTGEQETQYF. The CDR3 DNA follows: TGTGCCAGCAGCTTAAGACTCTCGGGGACGGGGGAACAAGAGACCCAGTACTTC. The entire variable domain, with the rest obtained from reference TRBV11-2 and TRBJ2-5, is as follows: EAGVAQSPRYKIIEKRQSVAFWCNPISGHATLYWYQQILGQGPKLLIQFQNNGVVDDSQLPKDRFSAERLKGVDSTLKIQPAKLEDSAVYLCASSLRLSGTGEQETQYFGPGTRLLVL.

This sequence joins TRBV27 and TRBJ2-7; 8 bases map to TRBD1. With 4 bases clipped from V and 4 bases from J, the junction kept 6 bases outside the gene matches. Germline V gene data show CDR1 as MNHEY and CDR2 as SMNVEV (reference sequence). The CDR3 has 14 residues. CDR3 in DNA: TGTGCCAGCAGTTCAGGGGGCGCCAGATACGAGCAGTACTTC. This gives the protein CASSSGGARYEQYF.

The genes are TRBV19 and TRBJ1-6, with 11 bases that match TRBD1. Germline CDR1 and CDR2: LNHDA and SQIVND (reference sequence). CDR3 length equals 16 residues. Trimming cost V 6 bases and J 5 bases; bases outside gene matches: 6. The CDR3 spells CASRRTGGANNSPLHF. CDR3 nucleotide sequence: TGTGCCAGTAGGAGGACAGGGGGCGCTAATAATTCACCCCTCCACTTT. Full variable domain (rest looked up from reference TRBV19 and TRBJ1-6): DGGITQSPKYLFRKEGQNVTLSCEQNLNHDAMYWYRQDPGQGLRLIYYSQIVNDFQKGDIAEGYSVSREKKESFPLTVTSAQKNPTAFYLCASRRTGGANNSPLHFGNGTRLTVT.

The gene calls are TRBV10-2 and TRBJ2-7; maybe TRBD1 (7 bases). Trimming removed 7 bases at V and 7 bases at J, with 23 bases between. CDR1 and CDR2 (germline): WSHSY, SAAADI. This CDR3 contains 15 residues. The CDR3 reads CASMTGGTGAGEQYF. For the CDR3, the DNA is TGCGCCAGCATGACCGGGGGAACAGGGGCAGGGGAGCAGTACTTC.

The chain combines TRBV2 with TRBJ1-2, with D possibly TRBD1 on 5 matching bases. The germline V and J ends were trimmed by 2 bases and 4 bases, with 11 bases remaining between them. The CDR3 runs to 14 residues. CDR1 and CDR2 (germline): SNHLY, FYNNEI. The CDR3 DNA is TGTGCCAGCAGTGAAAAAGCGGGACGCTATGGCTACACCTTC. As protein: CASSEKAGRYGYTF.

This chain connects TRBV27 to TRBJ2-7; D ambiguous. V was trimmed by 2 bases and J by 4 bases, leaving 9 bases between them. The CDR3 spans 13 residues. CDR1 MNHEY and CDR2 SMNVEV come from the germline V gene (reference sequence). CDR3 region: CASSLRHRYEQYF. In nucleotides, the CDR3 is TGTGCCAGCAGTTTACGTCACAGATACGAGCAGTACTTC.

The gene calls are TRBV2 and TRBJ1-1, with D perhaps TRBD1 (6 bases). With 3 bases removed from V and 5 bases from J, the gap between germline ends came to 16 bases. The CDR3 contains 15 residues. The germline V gene has CDR1 SNHLY and CDR2 FYNNEI. CDR3 sequence (DNA): TGTGCCAGCAGTGAGCCTTTCAGGGGATGGACTGAAGCTTTCTTT. This gives the protein CASSEPFRGWTEAFF.

CDR3 region: CASSSGGGGIYTQYF. CDR3 sequence (DNA): TGTGCCAGCAGTTCCGGGGGGGGAGGTATCTATACGCAGTATTTT. The chain combines TRBV6-1 with TRBJ2-3; 8 bases align to TRBD2. In germline, CDR1 is MNHNS, CDR2 SASEGT. The CDR3 consists of 15 residues. V lost 5 bases, J lost 7 bases, and 11 bases stayed unmatched.